One sample yielded the 5 T cell receptor beta chains listed below, sequenced in a study of blood T cell repertoires in COVID-19. Assay used: immunoSEQ multiplex PCR; TCRdb lists only in-frame clones, some missing. The repertoire includes 70,000 or so clones, around 86% of them detected once, and approximately 11% sits in the top ten. Sequenced material: peripheral blood. The receptors were gathered from a woman younger than 30 with acute or convalescent COVID-19.

The chain links TRBV6-5 to TRBJ1-2, with D maybe TRBD1 (6 bases). This CDR3 is built from 13 residues. The ends were cut back, 10 bases at V and 3 bases at J, with 15 bases in the middle. Germline loops: CDR1 MNHEY, CDR2 SVGAGI. The CDR3 DNA sequence: TGTGCCACTCTAACAGGGAGGGACTATGGCTACACCTTC. It encodes CATLTGRDYGYTF.

The chain recombines TRBV3-1 (or the pseudogene TRBV3-2) with TRBJ2-1; TRBD2 agrees at 9 bases. Unmatched junction bases numbered 3, after V lost 2 bases and J lost 4 bases. Germline V CDR1 and CDR2: LGHDT, YNNKEL (reference sequence). The CDR3 spans 15 residues. In DNA, the CDR3 is TGTGCCAGCAGCCAACGACTAGCGGAATACAATGAGCAGTTCTTC. Protein: CASSQRLAEYNEQFF.

V is TRBV10-2 and J is TRBJ1-3; TRBD1 aligns across 12 bases. Per the germline V gene, CDR1 is WSHSY and CDR2 is SAAADI. V was pared by 5 bases and J by 7 bases, with 3 bases of the junction left unmatched. The CDR3 totals 14 residues. The DNA of the CDR3 is TGCGCCAGCAGTACGGGACAGGGGGCCAACACCATATATTTT. It codes for CASSTGQGANTIYF.

V and J are TRBV12-3 or TRBV12-4 and TRBJ1-6; D is unclear. V lost 5 bases, J lost 9 bases, and 11 bases lay in between. The CDR3 has 13 residues. The CDR3 reads CASSGYSGSPLHF. In DNA, the CDR3 is TGTGCCAGCAGTGGGTACTCGGGTTCACCCCTCCACTTT.

V usage is TRBV7-2 and J usage is TRBJ1-5, with 8 nucleotides matching TRBD1. The CDR3 is 13 amino acids. J was trimmed by 5 bases and V by 8 bases; bases with no gene match: 5. CDR1 and CDR2 (germline): SGHTA, FQGNSA. CDR3 amino acids: CASSDRADQPQHF. For the CDR3, the DNA is TGTGCCAGCTCGGACAGGGCCGATCAGCCCCAGCATTTT.